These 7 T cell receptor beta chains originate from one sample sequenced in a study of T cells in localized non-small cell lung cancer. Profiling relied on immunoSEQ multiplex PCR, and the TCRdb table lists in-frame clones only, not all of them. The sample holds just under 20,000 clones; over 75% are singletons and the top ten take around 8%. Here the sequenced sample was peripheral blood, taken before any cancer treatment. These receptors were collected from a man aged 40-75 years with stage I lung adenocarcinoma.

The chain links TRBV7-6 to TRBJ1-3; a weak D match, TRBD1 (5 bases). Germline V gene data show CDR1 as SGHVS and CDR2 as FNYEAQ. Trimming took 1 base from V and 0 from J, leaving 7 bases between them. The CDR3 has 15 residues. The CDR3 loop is CASSLGQSSGNTIYF. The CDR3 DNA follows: TGTGCCAGCAGCTTAGGACAGAGCTCTGGAAACACCATATATTTT.

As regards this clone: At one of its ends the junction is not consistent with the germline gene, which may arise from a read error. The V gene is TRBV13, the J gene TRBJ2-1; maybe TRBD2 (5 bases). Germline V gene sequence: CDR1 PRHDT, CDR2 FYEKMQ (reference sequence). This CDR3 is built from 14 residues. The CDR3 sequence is CASSLGLGYNEQFF. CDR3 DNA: TGTGCCAGCAGCCTAGGACTGGGATACAATGAGCAGTTCTTC.

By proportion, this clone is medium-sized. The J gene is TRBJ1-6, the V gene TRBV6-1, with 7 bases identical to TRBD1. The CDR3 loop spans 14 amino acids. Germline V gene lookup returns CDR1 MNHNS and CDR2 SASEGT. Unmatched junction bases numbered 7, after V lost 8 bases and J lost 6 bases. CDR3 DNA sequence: TGTGCCAGCTGCCGGGACAGAATTAATTCACCCCTCCACTTT. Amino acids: CASCRDRINSPLHF.

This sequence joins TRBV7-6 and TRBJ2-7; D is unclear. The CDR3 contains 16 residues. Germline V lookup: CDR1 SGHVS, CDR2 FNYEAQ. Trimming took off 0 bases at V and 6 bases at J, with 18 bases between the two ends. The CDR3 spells CASSLATGPRLAEQYF. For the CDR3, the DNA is TGTGCCAGCAGCTTAGCTACCGGGCCCCGATTGGCCGAGCAGTACTTC.

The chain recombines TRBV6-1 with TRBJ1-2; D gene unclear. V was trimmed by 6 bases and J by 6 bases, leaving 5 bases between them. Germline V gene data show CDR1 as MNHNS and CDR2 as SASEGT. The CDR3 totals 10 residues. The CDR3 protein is CASRGNGYTF. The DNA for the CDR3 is TGTGCCAGCAGGGGTAATGGCTACACCTTC.

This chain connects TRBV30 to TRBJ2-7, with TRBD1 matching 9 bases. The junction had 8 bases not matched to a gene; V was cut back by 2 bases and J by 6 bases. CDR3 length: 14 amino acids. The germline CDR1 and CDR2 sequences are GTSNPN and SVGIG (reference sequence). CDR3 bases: TGTGCCTGGAGTATAGGACAGGGGATGGGCGAGCAGTACTTC. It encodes CAWSIGQGMGEQYF.

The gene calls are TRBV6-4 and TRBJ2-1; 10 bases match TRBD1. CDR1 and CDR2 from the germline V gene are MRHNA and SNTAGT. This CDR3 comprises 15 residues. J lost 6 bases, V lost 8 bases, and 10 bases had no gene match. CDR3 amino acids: CASGTGTGESNEQFF. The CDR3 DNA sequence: TGTGCCAGCGGTACCGGGACAGGGGAAAGCAATGAGCAGTTCTTC.